This TCR beta chain came from a study of T cells in localized non-small cell lung cancer. Sequencing was performed with immunoSEQ multiplex PCR; in TCRdb, only in-frame clones are kept and a portion is missing. Of some 72,000 clones listed, 80% to 90% were seen once; the top ten hold 2.8%. This CDR3 is 15 amino acids long. From germline, CDR1 is SGHTA and CDR2 FQGNSA. Between the trimmed V and J ends, which lost 3 bases and 4 bases, there was a span of 15 bases. The study, taken as a whole, reports: Higher adjacent-lung clonality was associated with shorter survival. The study detected a median roughly 61 of the top 100 tumor clones in adjacent lung. A single tumor region was sequenced, leaving heterogeneity possible. Adjacent uninvolved lung tissue had the highest T cell clonality, exceeding tumor.

Of note for this clone: The antigen is undetermined.

The input for sequencing was peripheral blood, taken before any cancer treatment. The receptor comes from a man between 35 and 75 years old with stage I lung adenocarcinoma. The V gene is TRBV7-2, the J gene TRBJ1-1; D is ambiguous. The CDR3 sequence: CASSFLHGQLTEAFF. Here the CDR3 DNA reads TGTGCCAGCAGCTTTTTACACGGGCAGCTCACTGAAGCTTTCTTT.